Below are 31 T cell receptor beta chains sequenced from a single sample in a study of T cell responses to AZD1222 COVID-19 vaccine. Repertoires were generated with immunoSEQ multiplex PCR, while TCRdb's copy carries only in-frame clones and drops some. The sample has about 150,000 clones, about nine tenths seen once. Sequenced here: peripheral blood, sampled 28 days after the second AZD1222 dose. The origin of the receptors is an adult who received the AZD1222 COVID-19 vaccine.

The chain uses TRBV4-1 and TRBJ2-7; 8 bases line up with TRBD2. The J segment lost 9 bases and the V segment lost 3 bases, leaving 16 bases of the junction unmatched. CDR1 MGHRA and CDR2 YSYEKL come from the germline V gene. The CDR3 sequence is 16 residues long. CDR3 bases: TGCGCCAGCAGCCAGGGGGGCGGAGCGGGAGAGGGCGCGCAGTACTTC. The encoded protein is CASSQGGGAGEGAQYF.

The V and J genes are TRBV20-1 and TRBJ2-3, with 8 nucleotides matching TRBD2. Germline CDR1 reads DFQATT; CDR2 reads SNEGSKA (reference sequence). J lost 6 bases, V lost 7 bases, and 3 bases had no gene match. The CDR3 totals 11 residues. CDR3 DNA sequence: TGCAGTGTAGGCGGGGGGGATACGCAGTATTTT. Translation gives CSVGGGDTQYF.

This chain joins TRBV4-3 and TRBJ2-7, with D perhaps matching TRBD1 (6 bases). Between the trimmed V and J ends, which lost 1 base and 3 bases, there was a span of 16 bases. Germline V CDR1 and CDR2: LGHNA, YSLEER. The CDR3 contains 16 residues. The CDR3 DNA is TGCGCCAGCAGCCAAGGGACAGCCCATCCCAACTACGAGCAGTACTTC. Residues: CASSQGTAHPNYEQYF.

This chain links TRBV4-1 with TRBJ2-3, with D perhaps matching TRBD2 (6 bases). Per the germline V gene, CDR1 is MGHRA and CDR2 is YSYEKL. Trimming took 4 bases from V and 1 from J, leaving 12 bases between them. This CDR3 has 15 residues. The CDR3 DNA reads TGCGCCAGCAGCCCACTCGAGCGGGGCACAGATACGCAGTATTTT. Encoded protein: CASSPLERGTDTQYF.

This chain connects TRBV4-1 to TRBJ1-4, with TRBD1 as a possible D gene (6 bases). CDR3 size: 15 residues. Germline CDR1 reads MGHRA; CDR2 reads YSYEKL. Trimming removed 5 bases at V and 8 bases at J, with 18 bases between. CDR3 amino acids: CASSVPSRGVEKLFF. The CDR3 DNA reads TGCGCCAGCAGCGTTCCCTCGAGGGGGGTGGAAAAACTGTTTTTT.

V and J are TRBV10-2 and TRBJ2-7; no clear D gene. CDR3 length: 15 residues. V was shortened by 6 bases and J by 0 bases, with 15 bases between the two germline ends. Germline loops: CDR1 WSHSY, CDR2 SAAADI. CDR3 in amino acids: CASRRSAQTSYEQYF. The DNA for the CDR3 is TGCGCCAGCAGGCGGTCCGCTCAAACCTCCTACGAGCAGTACTTC.

The J gene is TRBJ1-1, the V gene TRBV14; D is possibly TRBD1 (6 bases). Trimming removed 4 bases from V and 7 bases from J, with 16 bases in between. Germline CDR1 SGHDN, CDR2 FVKESK. The CDR3 extends over 14 amino acids. The CDR3 spells CASSPHQGRREAFF. The CDR3 DNA follows: TGTGCCAGCAGCCCCCACCAGGGGAGACGTGAAGCTTTCTTT.

The chain employs TRBV12-3 or TRBV12-4 and TRBJ2-2, with D maybe TRBD1 (5 bases). Trimming removed 5 bases at V and 4 bases at J, with 8 bases between. The CDR3 is made up of 13 amino acids. CDR3 amino acids: CASSTDTTGELFF. DNA for the CDR3: TGTGCCAGCAGTACGGACACCACCGGGGAGCTGTTTTTT.

About this clone itself: An end of the junction does not agree with germline; a read error may underlie this. The chain employs TRBV7-2 and TRBJ1-6, with D unclear. In germline, CDR1 is SGHTA, CDR2 FQGNSA. The CDR3 extends over 13 amino acids. CDR3 nucleotides: TGTGCCAGCAGCATAAATACTCGGGTTGAGGTCAACTTT. It is translated as CASSINTRVEVNF.

The chain couples TRBV4-1 to TRBJ2-1; D possibly corresponds to TRBD2 (5 bases). Trimming took 4 bases from V and 0 from J, leaving 22 bases between them. Germline loops: CDR1 MGHRA, CDR2 YSYEKL. The CDR3 has 19 amino acids. CDR3 sequence (DNA): TGCGCCAGCAGCCCCCGGGCGCTAGCCTGGAAAGACTCCTACAATGAGCAGTTCTTC. Encoded protein: CASSPRALAWKDSYNEQFF.

The chain carries TRBV4-1 and TRBJ2-5; TRBD2 matches at 9 bases. After removal of 5 bases from V and 3 bases from J, the junction contained 10 bases not matched to a gene. The CDR3 covers 16 residues. The germline CDR1 and CDR2 sequences are MGHRA and YSYEKL. CDR3 sequence reads: CASSLERAGGKETQYF. The CDR3 DNA is TGCGCCAGCAGCTTAGAGAGGGCGGGAGGGAAAGAGACCCAGTACTTC.

This chain links TRBV4-2 with TRBJ1-1; no definite D call. The CDR3 runs to 15 residues. The ends were cut back, 0 bases at V and 5 bases at J, with 13 bases in the middle. CDR1 and CDR2 from the germline V gene are LGHNA and YNFKEQ. CDR3: CASSQDSEGRTEAFF. The DNA of the CDR3 is TGTGCCAGCAGCCAAGACTCCGAGGGAAGGACTGAAGCTTTCTTT.

This chain joins TRBV4-1 and TRBJ2-5, with 15 bases matching TRBD2. V lost 4 bases and J lost 1; bases outside the gene matches: 1. This CDR3 spans 16 amino acids. The V gene's germline CDR1 is MGHRA and CDR2 YSYEKL. CDR3: CASSPGLAGGQETQYF. The CDR3 DNA is TGCGCCAGCAGCCCGGGACTAGCGGGAGGCCAAGAGACCCAGTACTTC.

The chain employs TRBV5-6 and TRBJ2-7, with TRBD2 matching over 7 bases. The CDR3 spans 16 residues. The germline V gene encodes CDR1 SGHDT and CDR2 YYEEEE. The V and J ends lost 3 bases and 5 bases, in that order; junction bases with no gene match: 14. CDR3 DNA: TGTGCCAGCAGCTATTCGGGAGTGGGAGGGGTCCACGAGCAGTACTTC. This encodes CASSYSGVGGVHEQYF. The whole variable domain, filled in from reference TRBV5-6 and TRBJ2-7, reads DAGVTQSPTHLIKTRGQQVTLRCSPKSGHDTVSWYQQALGQGPQFIFQYYEEEERQRGNFPDRFSGHQFPNYSSELNVNALLLGDSALYLCASSYSGVGGVHEQYFGPGTRLTVT.

The rearrangement joins TRBV19 to TRBJ1-2, with D tentatively TRBD1 (6 bases). CDR1 and CDR2 (germline): LNHDA, SQIVND (reference sequence). This CDR3 region has 13 residues. V dropped 6 bases and J dropped 6 bases, with 14 bases sitting between them. The CDR3 region has the DNA TGTGCCAGTAGGTTTGCAGGGGTAAATGGCTACACCTTC. Translating it yields CASRFAGVNGYTF.

V is TRBV5-6 and J is TRBJ1-1; tentative D call: TRBD1 (6 bases). CDR3 length equals 15 residues. Germline V gives CDR1 SGHDT, CDR2 YYEEEE. Trimming shortened V by 2 bases and J by 5 bases, and 16 bases separated the two germline ends. The CDR3 DNA sequence: TGTGCCAGCAGCTTCGGGGGGCGCGGTAATACTGAAGCTTTCTTT. Translated, it gives CASSFGGRGNTEAFF.

The J gene is TRBJ2-3, the V gene TRBV6-2 or TRBV6-3; no clear D gene. The CDR3 sequence is 15 residues long. Germline-derived CDR1 and CDR2 are MNHEY and SVGEGT. Deletions cut 0 bases from V and 4 bases from J, with 11 bases between. The CDR3: CASSYSSHKPDTQYF. The CDR3, as DNA: TGTGCCAGCAGTTACTCGAGTCATAAACCAGATACGCAGTATTTT.

J is TRBJ1-5 and V is TRBV19; unclear D gene. The ends were cut back, 10 bases at V and 2 bases at J, with 12 bases in the middle. Germline V gives CDR1 LNHDA, CDR2 SQIVND (reference sequence). The CDR3 loop spans 13 amino acids. The CDR3, as DNA: TGTGCCACCCACGACCAGGGCAATCAGCCCCAGCATTTT. As protein: CATHDQGNQPQHF. Complete variable domain (other parts from reference TRBV19 and TRBJ1-5): DGGITQSPKYLFRKEGQNVTLSCEQNLNHDAMYWYRQDPGQGLRLIYYSQIVNDFQKGDIAEGYSVSREKKESFPLTVTSAQKNPTAFYLCATHDQGNQPQHFGDGTRLSIL.

The DNA of the CDR3 is TGTGCCAGCAGCTTGGGGACAGTCTACGAGCAGTACTTC. Translating gives CASSLGTVYEQYF. J is TRBJ2-7 and V is TRBV7-9; 7 bases align to TRBD1. Germline V gene sequence: CDR1 SEHNR, CDR2 FQNEAQ (reference sequence). The CDR3 loop spans 13 amino acids. After removal of 3 bases from V and 3 bases from J, the junction contained 2 bases not matched to a gene.

A single count supports this clone. The chain is built from TRBV7-6 and TRBJ2-6, with 8 bases that match TRBD2. CDR3 length equals 21 residues. Per germline, CDR1 SGHVS and CDR2 FNYEAQ. V was clipped by 5 bases and J by 2 bases; unmatched bases: 20. CDR3 protein: CASSPRPAVLAGSTGANVLTF. CDR3 bases: TGTGCCAGCAGCCCCCGCCCCGCCGTGCTAGCGGGCTCCACTGGGGCCAACGTCCTGACTTTC.

The V call is TRBV4-1, the J call TRBJ2-7, with D uncertain. The V end was cut by 3 bases, the J end by 0 bases, with 15 bases between. Germline CDR1 and CDR2: MGHRA and YSYEKL. This CDR3 spans 16 amino acids. CDR3 coding DNA: TGCGCCAGCAGCCATACCCCACCCCGCTCCTCCTACGAGCAGTACTTC. Its translation: CASSHTPPRSSYEQYF.

There are a few counts of this clone. This chain links TRBV5-1 with TRBJ1-1; 7 bases are shared with TRBD1. Trimming removed 0 bases from V and 0 bases from J; junction bases left unmatched: 5. CDR1 and CDR2 (germline): SGHRS, YFSETQ. This CDR3 is built from 16 residues. The DNA for the CDR3 is TGCGCCAGCAGCTTGGCCGGGACAGCTATGAACACTGAAGCTTTCTTT. This encodes CASSLAGTAMNTEAFF.

The chain has TRBV5-1 and TRBJ1-3; perhaps TRBD1 as D (5 bases). V shed 0 bases and J shed 0 bases, with 10 bases lying between them. This CDR3 has 16 amino acids. Per germline, CDR1 SGHRS and CDR2 YFSETQ. Here the CDR3 DNA reads TGCGCCAGCAGCTTGGGGGCAGGGAACTCTGGAAACACCATATATTTT. It yields the protein CASSLGAGNSGNTIYF.

This chain links TRBV6-5 with TRBJ2-3; possible D gene TRBD2, 7 bases. Trimming removed 9 bases at V and 6 bases at J, with 16 bases between. Germline values: CDR1 MNHEY, CDR2 SVGAGI. This CDR3 is 13 amino acids long. The CDR3 DNA follows: TGTGCCAGTGGGGGCGGGAGCTCGGATACGCAGTATTTT. The encoded protein is CASGGGSSDTQYF.

The CDR3 sequence: CASSSGHPNSPLHF. The CDR3 nucleotides read TGTGCCAGCAGCTCGGGCCACCCCAATTCACCCCTCCACTTT. V and J are TRBV11-2 and TRBJ1-6; D gene unclear. This CDR3 comprises 14 residues. The germline V gene has CDR1 SGHAT and CDR2 FQNNGV. V dropped 4 bases and J dropped 7 bases, with 11 bases sitting between them.

With respect to this clone: Other DNA sequences of this sample code for an identical CDR3. The chain links TRBV7-3 to TRBJ1-1; 7 nucleotides match TRBD1. CDR3 length: 13 amino acids. Per the germline V gene, CDR1 is SGHTA and CDR2 is FQGTGA. V shed 2 bases, J shed 3 bases, and the junction held 0 bases outside the gene matches. Written as DNA, the CDR3 is TGTGCCAGCAGCTTACAGGGGGACACTGAAGCTTTCTTT. This codes for CASSLQGDTEAFF.

Concerning this clone itself: At the DNA level, this CDR3 is encoded by other sequences in the same sample as well. The CDR3 reads CASSLEGTNEKLFF. CDR3 nucleotides: TGCGCCAGCAGCTTGGAAGGGACCAATGAAAAACTGTTTTTT. The V and J genes are TRBV5-1 and TRBJ1-4, with D possibly matching TRBD1 (5 bases). The V end lost 0 bases, the J end lost 5 bases, and 8 bases lay between the germline ends. CDR1 is SGHRS, CDR2 YFSETQ, per germline. This CDR3 contains 14 residues.

The chain combines TRBV7-8 with TRBJ2-7, with TRBD1 identical over 10 bases. The J segment lost 2 bases and the V segment lost 2 bases, leaving 9 bases of the junction unmatched. The length of the CDR3 is 17 residues. The germline gives CDR1 SGHVS, CDR2 FQNEAQ. The DNA of the CDR3 is TGTGCCAGCAGCTTACCACGACAGGGGGCGACAACCTACGAGCAGTACTTC. Amino acids: CASSLPRQGATTYEQYF.

The gene calls are TRBV11-2 and TRBJ2-7; D may be TRBD1 or TRBD2 (5 bases each). Trimming removed 1 base from V and 2 bases from J, with 9 bases in between. Per germline, CDR1 SGHAT and CDR2 FQNNGV. The CDR3 covers 14 residues. The CDR3 spells CASSLGDGPYEQYF. CDR3 in DNA: TGTGCCAGCAGCTTAGGGGACGGACCCTACGAGCAGTACTTC.

V and J are TRBV25-1 and TRBJ2-7; 7 bases are shared with TRBD2. Losses at the gene ends were 3 bases for V and 4 bases for J; bases not matched to a gene: 9. Germline V lookup: CDR1 MGHDK, CDR2 SYGVNS. The CDR3 totals 15 residues. CDR3: CASSDPGGLGYEQYF. The CDR3, as DNA: TGTGCCAGCAGTGACCCCGGGGGGTTGGGGTACGAGCAGTACTTC.

The V gene is TRBV7-5, the J gene TRBJ2-7; TRBD1 is taken as the D call from the table, unchecked against the DNA. TRBV7-5 is reported as a pseudogene. This CDR3 contains 15 residues. The CDR3 is CARSSETVSSYEQYF. Here the CDR3 DNA reads TGTGCCAGAAGCTCGGAGACAGTGAGCTCCTACGAGCAGTACTTC.